This is a list of T cell receptor beta chains from one sample in a study of CD8 T cells in Susac syndrome. TCRdb re-analysed the immunoSEQ multiplex PCR reads in MiXCR, keeping a single row per CDR3 protein. The data contain 80,000 or so distinct CDR3 sequences, roughly 91% of them singletons. Sequences were obtained from CD4+ T cells from PBMCs. Receptor source: a human donor with Susac syndrome. CDR3s leave out the opening cysteine and the closing phenylalanine or tryptophan.

v_call | cdr3_aa
TRBV2 | ASSLGTATNEKLF
TRBV20-1 | SVRLNTGELF
TRBV7-9 | ASTTTWGDTEAF
TRBV29-1 | SVELLLRGYT
TRBV6-5 | ASSYSKAAEQF
TRBV20-1 | SAASQQGYEQY
TRBV6-5 | ASSPRGSYGYT
TRBV6-2/TRBV6-3 | ASDFSVGRVYGYT
TRBV6-2/TRBV6-3 | ASLGAGGVNEQF
TRBV7-2 | ASSLVGTTGELF
TRBV14 | ASSGQLNQPQH
TRBV20-1 | SAINRLAGKETQY
TRBV5-1 | ASSLQGGPYNEQF
TRBV7-2 | ASSLGTAMNTEAF
TRBV15 | ATSRDLANYGYT
TRBV4-1 | ASSQVVHVETQY
TRBV29-1 | SVRLYTGELF
TRBV7-8 | ASSGSGTYGNQPQH
TRBV20-1 | SATSRGLALSRNEQF
TRBV2 | ASSLSAAGYT
TRBV6-5 | ASSLRSIGYGYT
TRBV20-1 | SVVLPGLAGGEQY
TRBV7-2 | ASSLDRGHYEQY
TRBV5-1 | ASSFPPGPRTPPQETQY
TRBV10-3 | AVRSGTGSYEQY
TRBV2 | ASSPGQDNQPQH
TRBV7-8 | ASSLDRALNQPQH
TRBV7-2 | ASSLVEGLGTQY
TRBV20-1 | SAPIAGTGY
TRBV5-4 | ASSWASGSTDTQY
TRBV7-2 | ASSRGATNEKLF
TRBV5-1 | ASSGRSRGSIGELF
TRBV29-1 | SAGKTGFYNEQF
TRBV4-1 | ASSQLTNNNEQF
TRBV11-3 | ASSPGTVTDTQY
TRBV6-5 | ASSFGRGDEQF
TRBV19 | ASSPGGGRGTEAF
TRBV6-2/TRBV6-3 | ASTYRDRANQPQH
TRBV7-8 | ASSLVLAGGPGTDTQY
TRBV10-3 | AISANRDTQY
TRBV29-1 | SVDGGMNTEAF
TRBV12-3/TRBV12-4 | ASTYISAQGGYT
TRBV11-1 | ASSLWGAAAQY
TRBV5-1 | ASSLASPGKRSDEQY
TRBV18 | ASSLILTGNRVGNTIY
TRBV20-1 | SASAGTGDNEQF
TRBV5-1 | ASSLGSSGSTDTQY
TRBV29-1 | SASWSVDTQY
TRBV27 | ASSFTADSNYGYT
TRBV20-1 | SAPDRAYGYT
TRBV2 | ASIQAAASDTQY
TRBV5-6 | ASSLFPGTGTYEQY
TRBV19 | ASSRDGISNQPQH
TRBV7-2 | ASSPGTPPQRETQY
TRBV3-1 | ASSLAKNQPQH